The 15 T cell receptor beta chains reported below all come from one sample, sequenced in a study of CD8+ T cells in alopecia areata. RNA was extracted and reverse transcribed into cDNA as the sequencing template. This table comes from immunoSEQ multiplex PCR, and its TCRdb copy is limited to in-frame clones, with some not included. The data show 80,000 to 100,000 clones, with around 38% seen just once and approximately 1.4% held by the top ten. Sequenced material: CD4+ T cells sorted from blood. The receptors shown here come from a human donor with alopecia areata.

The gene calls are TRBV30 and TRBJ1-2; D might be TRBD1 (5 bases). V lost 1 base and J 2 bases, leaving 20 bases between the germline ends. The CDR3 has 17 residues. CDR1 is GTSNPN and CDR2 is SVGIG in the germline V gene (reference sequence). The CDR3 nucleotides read TGTGCCTGGAGTGCCCGTGCCTGGGGGGGGATCAACTATGGCTACACCTTC. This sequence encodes CAWSARAWGGINYGYTF. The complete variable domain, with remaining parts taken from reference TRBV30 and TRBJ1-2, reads SQTIHQWPATLVQPVGSPLSLECTVEGTSNPNLYWYRQAAGRGLQLLFYSVGIGQISSEVPQNLSASRPQDRQFILSSKKLLLSDSGFYLCAWSARAWGGINYGYTFGSGTRLTVV.

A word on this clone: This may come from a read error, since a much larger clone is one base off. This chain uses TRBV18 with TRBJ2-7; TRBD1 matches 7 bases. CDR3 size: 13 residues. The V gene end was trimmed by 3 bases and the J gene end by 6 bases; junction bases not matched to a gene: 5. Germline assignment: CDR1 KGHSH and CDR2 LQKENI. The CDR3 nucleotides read TGTGCCAGCTCACCCGAGGGACAGATCGAGCAGTACTTC. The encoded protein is CASSPEGQIEQYF.

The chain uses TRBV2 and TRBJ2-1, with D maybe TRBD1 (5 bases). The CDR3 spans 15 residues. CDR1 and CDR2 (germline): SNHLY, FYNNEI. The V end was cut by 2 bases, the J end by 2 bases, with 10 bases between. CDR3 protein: CASSELRGTYNEQFF. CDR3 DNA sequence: TGTGCCAGCAGTGAATTAAGGGGAACCTACAATGAGCAGTTCTTC. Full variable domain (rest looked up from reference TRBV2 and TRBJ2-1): EPEVTQTPSHQVTQMGQEVILRCVPISNHLYFYWYRQILGQKVEFLVSFYNNEISEKSEIFDDQFSVERPDGSNFTLKIRSTKLEDSAMYFCASSELRGTYNEQFFGPGTRLTVL.

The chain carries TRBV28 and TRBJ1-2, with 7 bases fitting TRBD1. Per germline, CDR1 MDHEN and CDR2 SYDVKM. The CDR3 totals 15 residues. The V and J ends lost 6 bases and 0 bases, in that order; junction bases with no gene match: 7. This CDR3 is CASSPGTAANYGYTF. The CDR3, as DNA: TGTGCCAGCAGCCCCGGGACAGCAGCTAACTATGGCTACACCTTC.

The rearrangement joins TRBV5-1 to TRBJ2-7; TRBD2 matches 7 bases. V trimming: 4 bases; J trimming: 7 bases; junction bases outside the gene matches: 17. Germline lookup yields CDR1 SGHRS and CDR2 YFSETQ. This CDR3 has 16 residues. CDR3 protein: CASSKGGSGDPGEQYF. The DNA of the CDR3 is TGCGCCAGCAGCAAGGGAGGGTCGGGAGATCCTGGAGAGCAGTACTTC.

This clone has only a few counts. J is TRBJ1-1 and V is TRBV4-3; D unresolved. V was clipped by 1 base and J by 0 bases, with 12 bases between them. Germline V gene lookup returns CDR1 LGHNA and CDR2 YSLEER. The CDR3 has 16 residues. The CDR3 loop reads CASSQALGGMNTEAFF. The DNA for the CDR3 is TGCGCCAGCAGCCAAGCCCTCGGCGGTATGAACACTGAAGCTTTCTTT.

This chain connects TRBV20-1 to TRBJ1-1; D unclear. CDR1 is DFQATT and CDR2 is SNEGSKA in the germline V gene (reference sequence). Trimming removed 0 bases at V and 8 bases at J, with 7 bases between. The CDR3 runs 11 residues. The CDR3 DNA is TGCAGTGCTAGAGATAATCGCGAAGCTTTCTTT. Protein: CSARDNREAFF.

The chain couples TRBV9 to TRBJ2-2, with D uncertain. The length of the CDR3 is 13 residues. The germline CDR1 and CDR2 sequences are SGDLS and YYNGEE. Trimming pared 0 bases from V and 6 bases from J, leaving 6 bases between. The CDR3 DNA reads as TGTGCCAGCAGCGTAGATGGGTCCGGGGAGCTGTTTTTT. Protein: CASSVDGSGELFF. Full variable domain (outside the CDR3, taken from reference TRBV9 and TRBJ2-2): DSGVTQTPKHLITATGQRVTLRCSPRSGDLSVYWYQQSLDQGLQFLIQYYNGEERAKGNILERFSAQQFPDLHSELNLSSLELGDSALYFCASSVDGSGELFFGEGSRLTVL.

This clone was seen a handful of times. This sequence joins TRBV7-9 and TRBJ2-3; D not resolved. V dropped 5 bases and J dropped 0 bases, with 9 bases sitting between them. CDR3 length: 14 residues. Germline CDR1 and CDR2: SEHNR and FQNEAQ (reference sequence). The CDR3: CASSRLISTDTQYF. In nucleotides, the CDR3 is TGTGCCAGCAGCCGACTGATTAGCACAGATACGCAGTATTTT.

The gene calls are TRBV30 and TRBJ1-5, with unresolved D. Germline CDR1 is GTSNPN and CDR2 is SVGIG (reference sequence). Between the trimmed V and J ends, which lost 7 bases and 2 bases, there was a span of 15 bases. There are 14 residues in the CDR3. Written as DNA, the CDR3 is TGTGCCTACCGGCCCAGAGACCGCAATCAGCCCCAGCATTTT. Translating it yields CAYRPRDRNQPQHF.

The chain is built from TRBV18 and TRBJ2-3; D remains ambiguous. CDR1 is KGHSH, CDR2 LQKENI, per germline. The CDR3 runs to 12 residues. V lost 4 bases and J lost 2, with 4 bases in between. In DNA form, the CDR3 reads TGTGCCAGCTCACTCAACACAGATACGCAGTATTTT. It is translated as CASSLNTDTQYF.

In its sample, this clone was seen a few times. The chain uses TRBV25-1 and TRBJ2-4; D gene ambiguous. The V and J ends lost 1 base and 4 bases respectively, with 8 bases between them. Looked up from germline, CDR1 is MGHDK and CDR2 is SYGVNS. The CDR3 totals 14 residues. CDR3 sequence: CASSEFNSKNIQYF. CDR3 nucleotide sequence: TGTGCCAGCAGTGAATTTAACAGTAAAAACATTCAGTACTTC.

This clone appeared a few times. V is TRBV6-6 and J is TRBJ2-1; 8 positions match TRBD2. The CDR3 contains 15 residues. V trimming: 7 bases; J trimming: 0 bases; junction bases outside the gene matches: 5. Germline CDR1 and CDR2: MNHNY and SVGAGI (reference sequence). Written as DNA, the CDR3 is TGTGCCAGCAAGACGGGAGGGCCCTCCTACAATGAGCAGTTCTTC. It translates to CASKTGGPSYNEQFF.

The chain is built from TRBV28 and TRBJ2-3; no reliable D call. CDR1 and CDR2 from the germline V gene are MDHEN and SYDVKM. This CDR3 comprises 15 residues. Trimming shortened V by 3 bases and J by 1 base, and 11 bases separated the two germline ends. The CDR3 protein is CASSFRYVGTDTQYF. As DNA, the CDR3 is TGTGCCAGCAGTTTTCGGTACGTGGGCACAGATACGCAGTATTTT.

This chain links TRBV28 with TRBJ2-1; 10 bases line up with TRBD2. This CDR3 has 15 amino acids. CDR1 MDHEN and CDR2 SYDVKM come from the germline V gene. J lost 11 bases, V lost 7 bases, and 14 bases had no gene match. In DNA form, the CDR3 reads TGTGCCAGCACCACGGGGGCTAGCGGGAGTGTAAAGCAGTTCTTC. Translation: CASTTGASGSVKQFF.